The present T cell receptor beta chain was sequenced within a study of blood T cell repertoires in COVID-19. Trimming removed 3 bases from V and 10 bases from J; junction bases left unmatched: 10. The germline CDR1 and CDR2 sequences are LNHDA and SQIVND (reference sequence). There are 15 residues in the CDR3. Clones were read by immunoSEQ multiplex PCR, and TCRdb kept only the in-frame ones, dropping some. The sample contains 250,000 to 350,000 clones, roughly nine tenths of which appear only once. The sample holds one count of this clone. The sequencing sample was made of PBMCs or T cells enriched from blood (not recorded which). V gene TRBV19 combines with J gene TRBJ1-4; 8 bases match TRBD1. This sequence originates from a woman aged 45-59 years who had been exposed to COVID-19. The DNA of the CDR3 is TGTGCCAGTAGTATTGGGGACAGGTCCCTCGGAAAACTGTTTTTT. Protein: CASSIGDRSLGKLFF.